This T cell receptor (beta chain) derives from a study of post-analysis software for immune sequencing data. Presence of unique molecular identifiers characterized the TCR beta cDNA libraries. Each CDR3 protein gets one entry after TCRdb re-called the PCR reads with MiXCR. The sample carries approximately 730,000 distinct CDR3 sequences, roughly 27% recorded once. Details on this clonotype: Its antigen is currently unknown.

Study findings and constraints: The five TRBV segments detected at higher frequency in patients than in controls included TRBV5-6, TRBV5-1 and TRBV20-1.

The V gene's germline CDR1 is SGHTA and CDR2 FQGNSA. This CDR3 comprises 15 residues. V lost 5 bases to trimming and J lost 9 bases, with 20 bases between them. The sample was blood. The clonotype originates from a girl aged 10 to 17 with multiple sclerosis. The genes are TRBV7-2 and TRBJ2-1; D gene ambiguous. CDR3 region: CASSPQSGLVGEQFF. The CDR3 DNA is TGTGCCAGCAGCCCACAATCCGGCCTTGTTGGTGAGCAGTTCTTC.